The 15 T cell receptor beta chains presented below share a single source sample, sequenced in a study of T-cell memory formation after mild COVID-19. MiXCR, run by TCRdb on the 5' RACE reads, gives a single entry per CDR3 protein. The sample has about 560,000 distinct CDR3 sequences; 20% to 25% are singletons. Sequencing was done on a sample of PBMCs or a T cell subset sorted from them (not recorded which). The source of these receptors is an adult woman who had mild COVID-19 (a few samples of this study predate the infection). Cell type and time point are not known.

In this sample, this clonotype turned up a few times. The chain is built from TRBV9 and TRBJ1-5, with a weak D call TRBD1 (6 bases). The CDR3 is 15 amino acids. CDR1 and CDR2 from the germline V gene are SGDLS and YYNGEE. V was trimmed by 0 bases and J by 0 bases, leaving 7 bases between them. DNA for the CDR3: TGTGCCAGCAGCGTAGGGGGGGCTAGCAATCAGCCCCAGCATTTT. Its protein is CASSVGGASNQPQHF.

This clonotype has more than one count but fewer than ten. The chain links TRBV19 to TRBJ2-2, with D possibly being TRBD1 or TRBD2 (5 bases each). V was cut by 5 bases and J by 4 bases, with 11 bases left in between. This CDR3 is 14 amino acids long. CDR1 is LNHDA and CDR2 is SQIVND in the germline V gene (reference sequence). The CDR3 DNA reads as TGTGCCAGTAGTGGGACGGCTGGCACCGGGGAGCTGTTTTTT. As protein: CASSGTAGTGELFF.

Many counts were recorded for this clonotype. The gene calls are TRBV7-2 and TRBJ2-1; D remains unclear. The V gene's germline CDR1 is SGHTA and CDR2 FQGNSA. The length of the CDR3 is 11 residues. Trimming took off 5 bases at V and 7 bases at J, with 6 bases between the two ends. The CDR3 is CASSPRNEQFF. The CDR3 DNA follows: TGTGCCAGCAGCCCTAGGAATGAGCAGTTCTTC. Variable domain in full (rest from reference TRBV7-2 and TRBJ2-1): GAGVSQSPSNKVTEKGKDVELRCDPISGHTALYWYRQSLGQGLEFLIYFQGNSAPDKSGLPSDRFSAERTGGSVSTLTIQRTQQEDSAVYLCASSPRNEQFFGPGTRLTVL.

This clonotype has just a few counts. The chain is built from TRBV2 and TRBJ2-7; D gene ambiguous. The CDR3 spans 12 residues. The V gene lost 5 bases and the J gene lost 5 bases, with 10 bases spanning the gap. The V gene's germline CDR1 is SNHLY and CDR2 FYNNEI. The CDR3 reads CASSQLTDEQYF. CDR3 DNA sequence: TGTGCCAGCAGTCAACTGACGGACGAGCAGTACTTC.

This clonotype has more than one count but fewer than ten. The chain employs TRBV29-1 and TRBJ2-2; 12 nucleotides match TRBD2. Germline trimming cut 5 bases from V and 7 bases from J; bases unmatched to any gene: 5. This CDR3 is built from 14 residues. Looked up from germline, CDR1 is SQVTM and CDR2 is ANQGSEA. The CDR3 protein is CSVPQTSGSGELFF. The CDR3 DNA reads TGCAGCGTTCCCCAGACTAGCGGGAGCGGGGAGCTGTTTTTT.

The genes are TRBV7-2 and TRBJ2-1, with TRBD2 matching over 9 bases. This CDR3 is built from 13 residues. Looked up from germline, CDR1 is SGHTA and CDR2 is FQGNSA. The V segment lost 0 bases and the J segment 16 bases; nucleotides outside the gene matches: 7. In DNA, the CDR3 is TGTGCCAGCAGCTTAGCTTCCGGGACTAGCACCTTCTTC. Encoded protein: CASSLASGTSTFF. The full variable domain, rest sourced from reference TRBV7-2 and TRBJ2-1, is GAGVSQSPSNKVTEKGKDVELRCDPISGHTALYWYRQSLGQGLEFLIYFQGNSAPDKSGLPSDRFSAERTGGSVSTLTIQRTQQEDSAVYLCASSLASGTSTFFGPGTRLTVL.

V gene TRBV20-1 combines with J gene TRBJ2-5; tentative D call: TRBD2 (5 bases). The germline V and J ends were trimmed by 0 bases and 1 base, with 9 bases remaining between them. The CDR3 extends over 14 amino acids. Germline V gene lookup returns CDR1 DFQATT and CDR2 SNEGSKA (reference sequence). The CDR3 reads CSARDLASQETQYF. The CDR3 nucleotides read TGCAGTGCTAGAGATTTAGCGAGCCAAGAGACCCAGTACTTC.

This clonotype has only a few counts. The CDR3 loop reads CASSQTLGYHQETQYF. In DNA form, the CDR3 reads TGTGCCAGCAGCCAAACACTAGGCTATCACCAAGAGACCCAGTACTTC. The chain is built from TRBV7-9 and TRBJ2-5, with a tentative D call TRBD2 (5 bases). CDR3 length: 16 residues. Per germline, CDR1 SEHNR and CDR2 FQNEAQ (reference sequence). V was clipped by 5 bases and J by 0 bases, with 16 bases between them.

This chain links TRBV5-1 with TRBJ1-1; TRBD1 matches at 8 bases. V dropped 4 bases and J dropped 0; count of bases not matched to a gene: 8. The CDR3 loop spans 16 amino acids. Germline CDR1 SGHRS, CDR2 YFSETQ. The chain's CDR3 is CASSGDRWGMNTEAFF. CDR3 DNA sequence: TGCGCCAGCAGCGGGGACAGGTGGGGAATGAACACTGAAGCTTTCTTT.

The chain joins TRBV4-3 to TRBJ2-7; D assignment may be TRBD1 or TRBD2 (5 bases each). V was trimmed by 0 bases and J by 1 base, leaving 10 bases between them. Germline V gives CDR1 LGHNA, CDR2 YSLEER. CDR3 length equals 15 residues. The CDR3 coding sequence is TGCGCCAGCAGCCAAGAGCCAGGGAGATCCTACGAGCAGTACTTC. It encodes CASSQEPGRSYEQYF.

Only a few counts were recorded for this clonotype. This chain links TRBV5-1 with TRBJ2-2, with D tentatively TRBD2 (6 bases). Germline values: CDR1 SGHRS, CDR2 YFSETQ. This CDR3 has 14 residues. Trimming removed 5 bases from V and 3 bases from J, with 11 bases in between. CDR3 in amino acids: CASRGREDTGELFF. The CDR3 bases are TGCGCCAGCAGGGGCAGGGAGGACACCGGGGAGCTGTTTTTT.

The sample holds a few counts of this clonotype. The gene calls are TRBV28 and TRBJ2-7; 7 bases align to TRBD1. CDR1 is MDHEN and CDR2 is SYDVKM in the germline V gene. The CDR3 is 13 residues long. V shed 6 bases, J shed 2 bases, and the junction held 4 bases outside the gene matches. The CDR3 sequence: CASSDRDPYEQYF. As DNA, the CDR3 is TGTGCCAGCAGCGACAGGGACCCCTACGAGCAGTACTTC.

The chain has TRBV6-1 and TRBJ1-1; D is uncertain. Germline CDR1 is MNHNS and CDR2 is SASEGT. The CDR3 is 14 amino acids. Trimming left V 4 bases short and J 1 base short, with 10 bases between. The CDR3 region is CASSAPTGNTEAFF. The CDR3 nucleotides are TGTGCCAGCAGTGCCCCCACGGGGAACACTGAAGCTTTCTTT.

This clonotype was counted many times. The rearrangement links TRBV7-9 to TRBJ2-3; D is unclear. This CDR3 region has 13 residues. Germline-derived CDR1 and CDR2 are SEHNR and FQNEAQ (reference sequence). Trimming shortened V by 0 bases and J by 6 bases, and 7 bases separated the two germline ends. This chain's CDR3 is CASSLAHQDTQYF. DNA for the CDR3: TGTGCCAGCAGCTTAGCCCATCAGGATACGCAGTATTTT.

This chain joins TRBV6-6 and TRBJ1-2; 7 nucleotides agree with TRBD1. The CDR3 runs to 14 residues. V shed 4 bases, J shed 2 bases, and the junction held 4 bases outside the gene matches. The germline V gene encodes CDR1 MNHNY and CDR2 SVGAGI (reference sequence). CDR3 sequence: CASSSTGPNYGYTF. The CDR3 nucleotides read TGTGCCAGCAGTTCGACAGGGCCCAACTATGGCTACACCTTC.